Below, 27 T cell receptor beta chains from the same sample are listed, as sequenced in a study of tumor-infiltrating lymphocytes in primary liver carcinoma. Joint extraction of RNA and DNA used roughly 20-33 mg of bulk tissue that was unsorted. With 400 to 550 ng total RNA as template and a constant-region primer, TCR beta cDNA was made. Each TCR beta library was derived from three nested multiplex PCR rounds that employed slightly modified ARM-PCR. The two initial PCR rounds, roughly 11 cycles each, used TRBV1-TRBV30 forward and C-beta reverse primers. TCRdb reanalysed the multiplex PCR reads using MiXCR and keeps one entry per CDR3 protein. The table shows 65,000 to 80,000 distinct CDR3 sequences, with roughly two thirds occurring only once. The sample taken for sequencing was liver tumor tissue from sampling region 4. The subset: tumor region T4, right-lateral pole. All receptors derive from a man aged 40-55 years with primary liver carcinoma and hepatitis B virus infection.

A note on this clonotype: A read error may be the cause here, since a much bigger clone is one base away. The chain joins TRBV28 to TRBJ1-1; D possibly corresponds to TRBD1 (5 bases). CDR1 is MDHEN and CDR2 is SYDVKM in the germline V gene. This CDR3 has 13 amino acids. V lost 6 bases to trimming and J lost 4 bases, with 12 bases between them. CDR3 in amino acids: CASRSDSFTEAFF. Here the CDR3 DNA reads TGTGCCAGCAGATCCGACAGCTTCACTGAAGCTTTCTTT.

This clonotype came up once. One junction end disagrees with the germline gene, perhaps due to a read error. The chain employs TRBV4-1 and TRBJ2-7, with 11 bases aligning to TRBD2. Germline CDR1 reads MGHRA; CDR2 reads YSYEKL. This CDR3 is built from 17 residues. The CDR3 sequence is CASSQLGETSGSYEQNF. The CDR3 coding sequence is TGCGCCAGCAGCCAGCTGGGAGAAACTAGCGGGAGCTATGAGCAGAACTTC.

Regarding this clonotype: At one boundary the junction diverges from the germline segment, which might be a read error. Written as DNA, the CDR3 is TGTGCCAGCAGCTTGGACGGGACCAGGGGGAGGCAGCACTTC. Its translation: CASSLDGTRGRQHF. The chain employs TRBV5-6 and TRBJ2-7; a weak D match, TRBD1 (7 bases). CDR1 and CDR2 from the germline V gene are SGHDT and YYEEEE. This CDR3 contains 14 residues.

This clonotype was detected a few times. The junction does not match germline at one end; this may be a read error. V and J are TRBV11-2 and TRBJ2-1; either TRBD1 or TRBD2 may supply D (6 bases each). In germline, CDR1 is SGHAT, CDR2 FQNNGV. This CDR3 is built from 14 residues. As DNA, the CDR3 is TGTGTCAGCAGCTTGGATACTAGGGGGAGGTCTCTGTTCTTC. Translated: CVSSLDTRGRSLFF.

The sample holds many counts of this clonotype. CDR3 DNA sequence: TGTGCCAGCAGCTTGGCCGGGACAGGCTATGGCTACACCTTC. Translating it yields CASSLAGTGYGYTF. The V and J genes are TRBV5-4 and TRBJ1-2; 8 bases line up with TRBD1. J lost 4 bases, V lost 0 bases, and 2 bases had no gene match. Looked up from germline, CDR1 is SGHNT and CDR2 is YYREEE (reference sequence). The CDR3 consists of 14 residues. Drawing the rest from reference TRBV5-4 and TRBJ1-2, the complete variable domain is ETGVTQSPTHLIKTRGQQVTLRCSSQSGHNTVSWYQQALGQGPQFIFQYYREEENGRGNFPPRFSGLQFPNYSSELNVNALELDDSALYLCASSLAGTGYGYTFGSGTRLTVV.

This clonotype was counted a single time. The germline gene is not matched at one end of the junction; a read error may be the cause. The chain has TRBV4-1 and TRBJ2-7; 8 bases line up with TRBD1. Germline V lookup: CDR1 MGHRA, CDR2 YSYEKL. The CDR3 totals 15 residues. The CDR3 is CASSQGRDRRYEQYF. The CDR3 bases are TGCGCCAGCAGCCAAGGACGGGACAGGCGCTACGAGCAATACTTC.

Comments on this clonotype: The junction does not match germline at one end; this may be a read error. The V gene is TRBV11-2, the J gene TRBJ2-2; either TRBD1 or TRBD2 may supply D (5 bases each). The CDR3 length is 19 residues. CDR1 and CDR2 (germline): SGHAT, FQNNGV. The CDR3 sequence: CGSSLDRGVVRPNTGELFF. DNA of the CDR3: TGTGGCAGCAGCTTAGATCGAGGGGTAGTGCGCCCGAACACCGGGGAGCTGTTCTTT. The whole variable domain, remainder taken from reference TRBV11-2 and TRBJ2-2, is EAGVAQSPRYKIIEKRQSVAFWCNPISGHATLYWYQQILGQGPKLLIQFQNNGVVDDSQLPKDRFSAERLKGVDSTLKIQPAKLEDSAVYLCGSSLDRGVVRPNTGELFFGEGSRLTVL.

This clonotype appeared a few times. This may be a read error: a much more frequent sequence differs by one nucleotide. The genes are TRBV2 and TRBJ2-2, with D possibly matching TRBD1 (6 bases). The CDR3 is made up of 13 amino acids. Trimming left V 5 bases short and J 3 bases short, with 7 bases between. CDR1 and CDR2 (germline): SNHLY, FYNNEI. CDR3 nucleotide sequence: TGTGCCAGCAGTAACAGGGACACCGGGGAGCTGTTTTTT. Its translation is CASSNRDTGELFF.

A word on this clonotype: Because the CDR3 is missing its conserved closing phenylalanine or tryptophan, this is likely a read error. The V gene is TRBV6-6, the J gene TRBJ2-1, with D possibly TRBD1 on 6 matching bases. The CDR3 consists of 13 residues. CDR1 is MNHNY and CDR2 is SVGAGI in the germline V gene (reference sequence). The CDR3, as DNA: TGTGCTGGGAAGGGGGACATCGGCGTGGAGCAGTTCCTC. This encodes CAGKGDIGVEQFL.

This clonotype was counted at least ten times. The gene calls are TRBV12-3 or TRBV12-4 and TRBJ1-2; 9 bases align to TRBD1. The V gene end was trimmed by 7 bases and the J gene end by 8 bases; junction bases not matched to a gene: 5. CDR3 size: 12 residues. CDR3 sequence reads: CASTRTGEGYTF. CDR3 coding DNA: TGTGCCAGCACCCGGACAGGGGAAGGCTACACCTTC.

This clonotype was counted a few times. The rearrangement joins TRBV19 to TRBJ2-1, with D perhaps matching TRBD1 or TRBD2 (6 bases each). With 5 bases removed from V and 10 bases from J, the gap between germline ends came to 18 bases. From germline, CDR1 is LNHDA and CDR2 SQIVND (reference sequence). The CDR3 runs 14 residues. CDR3 DNA sequence: TGTGCCAGTAGTCCGGACAGACTAGGGTACGAGCAGTTCTTC. It is translated as CASSPDRLGYEQFF.

There are a few counts of this clonotype. The junction shows a germline mismatch at one end, possibly a read error. CDR3 coding DNA: TGTGCCACCAGCAGAGATCTAGGGTCAACTAATGAAAAGCTGTTTTTT. Translated, it gives CATSRDLGSTNEKLFF. The chain is built from TRBV15 and TRBJ1-4; D is uncertain. CDR3 length equals 16 residues. The germline CDR1 and CDR2 sequences are LNHNV and YYDKDF (reference sequence).

With respect to this clonotype: The junction departs from the called germline gene at one end, perhaps through a read error. CDR3 sequence (DNA): TGTGCCATCAGCACCCTTAGCGGGAGGCGTCAAGAGATCCAGTACTTC. This translates into CAISTLSGRRQEIQYF. The genes are TRBV5-4 and TRBJ2-5; 10 positions agree with TRBD2. Germline V gene sequence: CDR1 SGHNT, CDR2 YYREEE (reference sequence). The CDR3 has 16 residues. The full variable domain, rest sourced from reference TRBV5-4 and TRBJ2-5, is ETGVTQSPTHLIKTRGQQVTLRCSSQSGHNTVSWYQQALGQGPQFIFQYYREEENGRGNFPPRFSGLQFPNYSSELNVNALELDDSALYLCAISTLSGRRQEIQYFGPGTRLLVL.

The chain has TRBV6-6 and TRBJ1-5, with D unresolved. The CDR3 runs to 13 residues. Germline V gene data show CDR1 as MNHNY and CDR2 as SVGAGI (reference sequence). V shed 6 bases and J shed 16 bases, with 22 bases lying between them. CDR3: CASRDGSNQPRHF. In DNA form, the CDR3 reads TGTGCCAGCAGGGACGGTAGCAATCAGCCCCGACATTTT.

The gene calls are TRBV6-6 and TRBJ1-6; tentatively, D is TRBD1 (5 bases). This CDR3 contains 17 residues. Germline CDR1 is MNHNY and CDR2 is SVGAGI (reference sequence). V gave up 8 bases and J gave up 10 bases, with 27 bases separating them. The DNA of the CDR3 is TGTGCCAGCGGTAGGGCGGGTTCCTCGGCAGGGAACTCACCCCTCCACTTT. Translated, it gives CASGRAGSSAGNSPLHF.

This clonotype was detected many times. The chain carries TRBV5-1 and TRBJ2-5; 8 bases are a match to TRBD1. Trimming took 5 bases from V and 4 from J; bases not matched to a gene: 13. The germline gives CDR1 SGHRS, CDR2 YFSETQ. The CDR3 runs 16 residues. CDR3 in amino acids: CASSAQPDRGGETQYF. CDR3 nucleotide sequence: TGCGCCAGCAGTGCCCAGCCTGACAGGGGTGGAGAGACCCAGTACTTC.

The chain carries TRBV11-1 and TRBJ2-1; TRBD2 is a possible D gene (6 bases). The ends were cut back, 5 bases at V and 5 bases at J, with 22 bases in the middle. From germline, CDR1 is SGHAT and CDR2 FQDESV (reference sequence). The CDR3 extends over 17 amino acids. The chain's CDR3 is CASSLGLAIKVDNEQFF. The CDR3 coding sequence is TGTGCCAGCAGCCTGGGGCTAGCGATAAAAGTTGACAATGAGCAGTTCTTC.

In the case of this clonotype: A much larger clone lies one base from this, so it may be a read error. This chain uses TRBV5-1 with TRBJ2-7; D assignment may be TRBD1 or TRBD2 (5 bases each). The length of the CDR3 is 14 residues. V lost 0 bases to trimming and J lost 2 bases, with 9 bases between them. Germline V CDR1 and CDR2: SGHRS, YFSETQ. The CDR3 nucleotides read TGCGCCAGCAGCTTGGTCAGGGACGCCTACGAGCAGTACTTC. It yields the protein CASSLVRDAYEQYF. Combining the CDR3 with reference TRBV5-1 and TRBJ2-7 gives the whole variable domain KAGVTQTPRYLIKTRGQQVTLSCSPISGHRSVSWYQQTPGQGLQFLFEYFSETQRNKGNFPGRFSGRQFSNSRSEMNVSTLELGDSALYLCASSLVRDAYEQYFGPGTRLTVT.

As regards this clonotype: No conserved phenylalanine or tryptophan is present at the end of the CDR3, so a read error is the likely explanation. The DNA is left out, because the CDR3 cannot be placed on it with certainty; the CDR3 is given as TCRdb lists it. This chain links TRBV11-2 with TRBJ2-1; the table's TRBD1 call for D was not verified on the DNA. The CDR3 is made up of 15 amino acids, end residues included. Germline values: CDR1 SGHAT, CDR2 FQNNGV. This CDR3 is CASSLEGVPNNEQFL.

In the case of this clonotype: A much larger clone lies a single base off, so this may be a read error. This chain uses TRBV7-9 with TRBJ2-7, with 9 nucleotides matching TRBD1. The trim removed 4 bases at V and 6 bases at J, leaving 7 bases unmatched. The CDR3 sequence is 14 residues long. Germline CDR1 SEHNR, CDR2 FQNEAQ (reference sequence). CDR3 protein: CASSSGQGFFEQYF. In nucleotides, the CDR3 is TGTGCCAGCAGCTCGGGACAGGGTTTCTTCGAGCAGTACTTC.

In regard to this clonotype: Mismatch with germline at one junction end may stem from a read error. The rearrangement links TRBV4-1 to TRBJ2-1; TRBD2 agrees at 8 bases. The CDR3 is 17 residues long. CDR1 and CDR2 (germline): MGHRA, YSYEKL. The CDR3 DNA reads as TGCGCCAGCAGCCAACCGTGGGGACTAGTAGATTACAATGAGCAGCTCTTC. It encodes CASSQPWGLVDYNEQLF.

Comment on this clonotype: With a much larger clone just one base away, this may be a read error. V is TRBV20-1 and J is TRBJ2-3, with D unresolved. Trimming removed 0 bases from V and 4 bases from J, with 8 bases in between. The CDR3 totals 13 residues. Germline CDR1 DFQATT, CDR2 SNEGSKA (reference sequence). The DNA of the CDR3 is TGCAGTGCTAGAGAATGGACCCCAGATACGCAGTATTTT. Residues: CSAREWTPDTQYF.

Notes on this clonotype: This may come from a read error, since a much larger clone is one base off. The chain is built from TRBV7-8 and TRBJ2-5, with D tentatively TRBD2 (5 bases). CDR1 and CDR2 (germline): SGHVS, FQNEAQ. CDR3 length equals 14 residues. The CDR3 region is CTSNGGGMGETQYF. CDR3 DNA sequence: TGTACCAGCAATGGCGGAGGTATGGGAGAGACCCAGTACTTC.

This chain links TRBV6-1 with TRBJ2-4; 9 bases match TRBD1. Germline lookup yields CDR1 MNHNS and CDR2 SASEGT. CDR3 length: 13 residues. As DNA, the CDR3 is TGTGTCAGTATCCGGGACAGGGATGGCATCCAGTACTTC. Translating gives CVSIRDRDGIQYF.

In DNA form, the CDR3 reads TGTGCCAGCACCGACCGTAGCTCTGGGGCCAACGTCCTGACTTTC. Protein: CASTDRSSGANVLTF. The chain employs TRBV6-5 and TRBJ2-6; D unclear. Between the trimmed V and J ends, which lost 7 bases and 0 bases, there was a span of 10 bases. From germline, CDR1 is MNHEY and CDR2 SVGAGI. This CDR3 has 15 residues.

Points on this clonotype: This is likely a read error, given that the CDR3 carries no conserved phenylalanine or tryptophan at its end. The DNA is omitted, as the CDR3 cannot be located on it reliably, and the CDR3 follows TCRdb's listing. This chain connects TRBV6-6 to TRBJ2-3; TRBD1 is the table's D call, not checked against the DNA. The CDR3 sequence runs 15 residues, both termini included. Germline CDR1 MNHNY, CDR2 SVGAGI (reference sequence). The CDR3 spells CASSSWNRENRVRSI.

The chain uses TRBV7-8 and TRBJ2-2, with 11 bases aligning to TRBD2. V lost 5 bases, J lost 16 bases, and 15 bases stayed unmatched. CDR3 length equals 15 residues. The V gene's germline CDR1 is SGHVS and CDR2 FQNEAQ. The CDR3 reads CASSDGLAGTGGPFF. The DNA for the CDR3 is TGTGCCAGCAGCGACGGACTAGCGGGTACCGGGGGGCCGTTTTTT.